Following are 8 T cell receptor beta chains from one sample sequenced in a study of T cells in Graves' hyperthyroidism and ophthalmopathy. Amplification targeted TCR beta CDR3 regions from RNA transcripts. TCR CDR3 regions were first amplified by RT-PCR with HTBI primers. Using its own MiXCR run on the multiplex PCR reads, TCRdb lists one record per CDR3 protein. The data show over 350,000 distinct CDR3 sequences, under 20% seen once. Sequencing input: blood. The receptor source for this set is a man younger than 35 with Graves' ophthalmopathy.

This clonotype was counted between two and nine times. This chain links TRBV6-1 with TRBJ2-1, with D tentatively TRBD2 (6 bases). Germline V CDR1 and CDR2: MNHNS, SASEGT. This CDR3 spans 11 amino acids. Trimming cost V 8 bases and J 12 bases, with 14 bases left between them. CDR3 sequence reads: CASGGTEGQFF. DNA of the CDR3: TGTGCCAGCGGTGGGACGGAGGGGCAGTTCTTC.

The chain has TRBV12-3 or TRBV12-4 and TRBJ2-5; either TRBD1 or TRBD2 may supply D (5 bases each). The V end lost 5 bases, the J end lost 9 bases, and 13 bases lay between the germline ends. There are 12 residues in the CDR3. The CDR3 spells CASSTTMGAQYF. The DNA of the CDR3 is TGTGCCAGCAGTACAACCATGGGGGCCCAGTACTTC.

The V call is TRBV6-2 or TRBV6-3, the J call TRBJ1-6, with D possibly being TRBD1 (5 bases). This CDR3 has 16 amino acids. Per the germline V gene, CDR1 is MNHEY and CDR2 is SVGEGT. The V end lost 5 bases, the J end lost 5 bases, and 16 bases lay between the germline ends. CDR3 DNA: TGTGCCAGCAGTCCCGACCGTGGCAGGGATAATTCACCCCTCCACTTT. It yields the protein CASSPDRGRDNSPLHF.

This clonotype has a count of ten or more. V gene TRBV5-1 combines with J gene TRBJ2-2; maybe TRBD1 (5 bases). The germline V gene encodes CDR1 SGHRS and CDR2 YFSETQ. The CDR3 runs 15 residues. Trimming stripped 2 bases from V and 3 bases from J, with 11 bases between. The CDR3 DNA follows: TGCGCCAGCAGCTTCCAGGGTTCCGACACCGGGGAGCTGTTTTTT. It is translated as CASSFQGSDTGELFF.

The rearrangement uses TRBV5-1 and TRBJ2-3; 12 bases agree with TRBD2. The CDR3 extends over 16 amino acids. Germline V gene data show CDR1 as SGHRS and CDR2 as YFSETQ. J gave up 1 base and V 1 base, and 1 base lay outside the gene matches. CDR3 in amino acids: CASSLLAGGGTDTQYF. The CDR3 DNA sequence: TGCGCCAGCAGCTTGCTAGCGGGGGGGGGCACAGATACGCAGTATTTT.

This clonotype was counted many times. The J gene is TRBJ1-5, the V gene TRBV6-1, with 9 bases identical to TRBD1. V shed 5 bases, J shed 0 bases, and the junction held 5 bases outside the gene matches. From germline, CDR1 is MNHNS and CDR2 SASEGT. This CDR3 is built from 16 residues. The CDR3 sequence: CASSSATGGSNQPQHF. The CDR3 bases are TGTGCCAGCAGTTCCGCGACAGGGGGTAGCAATCAGCCCCAGCATTTT.

This clonotype turned up a few times. This chain links TRBV25-1 with TRBJ1-2, with 10 bases fitting TRBD1. V trimming: 3 bases; J trimming: 5 bases; junction bases outside the gene matches: 12. CDR3 length: 17 amino acids. The germline V gene has CDR1 MGHDK and CDR2 SYGVNS. CDR3 in amino acids: CASSETGTGASLYGYTF. DNA of the CDR3: TGTGCCAGCAGTGAGACCGGGACAGGGGCCTCCTTGTATGGCTACACCTTC.

CDR3 DNA sequence: TGTGCCAGCAGTTACCCCTCCACCTACGAGCAGTACTTC. Translation: CASSYPSTYEQYF. The chain employs TRBV6-2 or TRBV6-3 and TRBJ2-7; the D is unclear. Looked up from germline, CDR1 is MNHEY and CDR2 is SVGEGT. This CDR3 comprises 13 residues. Trimming took off 2 bases at V and 2 bases at J, with 7 bases between the two ends.